The next 18 T cell receptor beta chains were all read from a single sample in a study of early T cells in non-severe SARS-CoV-2 infection. Each CDR3 protein gets one entry after TCRdb re-called the 5' RACE reads with MiXCR. The table shows roughly 25,000 distinct CDR3 sequences, with less than 5% occurring only once. The sample consisted of whole blood. The receptors shown here come from an adult who was a healthcare worker with PCR-confirmed SARS-CoV-2 infection or an uninfected control (not recorded which).

This clonotype came up many times. The V call is TRBV5-6, the J call TRBJ2-5; D call uncertain. In germline, CDR1 is SGHDT, CDR2 YYEEEE. The CDR3 length is 14 residues. The V and J ends lost 4 bases and 3 bases respectively, with 13 bases between them. Here the CDR3 DNA reads TGTGCCAGCAGCCCCCCAGAGCCTGAAGAGACCCAGTACTTC. Its translation: CASSPPEPEETQYF.

This clonotype was seen repeatedly, ten times or more. V and J are TRBV7-8 and TRBJ2-1; no clear D. Germline assignment: CDR1 SGHVS and CDR2 FQNEAQ. Trimming removed 3 bases at V and 9 bases at J, with 21 bases between. CDR3 length: 16 residues. The CDR3 DNA reads TGTGCCAGCAGCTTTAACTCAGATAGTCGGGTCGGTGAGCAGTTCTTC. It specifies CASSFNSDSRVGEQFF. The full variable domain, in which reference TRBV7-8 and TRBJ2-1 provide the parts outside the CDR3, is GAGVSQSPRYKVAKRGQDVALRCDPISGHVSLFWYQQALGQGPEFLTYFQNEAQLDKSGLPSDRFFAERPEGSVSTLKIQRTQQEDSAVYLCASSFNSDSRVGEQFFGPGTRLTVL.

This clonotype was seen at least ten times. V gene TRBV6-1 combines with J gene TRBJ1-5; no clear D gene. The germline V gene encodes CDR1 MNHNS and CDR2 SASEGT. This CDR3 is 12 amino acids long. Trimming left V 6 bases short and J 3 bases short, with 6 bases between. The CDR3 region has the DNA TGTGCCAGCAGCCAGGACAATCAGCCCCAGCATTTT. Amino acids: CASSQDNQPQHF.

This clonotype was observed a few times. The V gene is TRBV29-1, the J gene TRBJ2-7; D may be TRBD1 or TRBD2 (5 bases each). V lost 4 bases, J lost 2 bases, and 12 bases lay in between. This CDR3 is 13 amino acids long. Looked up from germline, CDR1 is SQVTM and CDR2 is ANQGSEA. CDR3 in amino acids: CSVVNRDPYEQYF. DNA for the CDR3: TGCAGCGTTGTCAACCGGGACCCCTACGAGCAGTACTTC.

This clonotype was seen many times. The chain has TRBV15 and TRBJ2-5, with unresolved D. Germline CDR1 and CDR2: LNHNV and YYDKDF (reference sequence). V was trimmed by 0 bases and J by 5 bases, leaving 4 bases between them. The CDR3 is 12 residues long. The CDR3 loop is CATSREYETQYF. The CDR3, as DNA: TGTGCCACCAGCAGAGAATACGAGACCCAGTACTTC.

The table lists this clonotype with a few counts. V and J are TRBV7-9 and TRBJ2-6; no clear D gene. V dropped 4 bases and J dropped 0 bases, with 10 bases sitting between them. The CDR3 has 16 amino acids. Germline CDR1 is SEHNR and CDR2 is FQNEAQ (reference sequence). CDR3 amino acids: CASSSLLNSGANVLTF. As DNA, the CDR3 is TGTGCCAGCAGCTCCCTCCTGAACTCTGGGGCCAACGTCCTGACTTTC.

This clonotype has a count of ten or more. The chain combines TRBV4-2 with TRBJ2-2, with 9 nucleotides matching TRBD2. Unmatched junction bases numbered 2, after V lost 2 bases and J lost 1 base. CDR3 length equals 16 residues. In germline, CDR1 is LGHNA, CDR2 YNFKEQ. CDR3 in DNA: TGTGCCAGCAGCCAAATTAGCGGGAGGAACACCGGGGAGCTGTTTTTT. Residues: CASSQISGRNTGELFF.

This clonotype was seen only a few times. The V gene is TRBV2, the J gene TRBJ2-1; TRBD1 might be the D (6 bases). The CDR3 is 13 amino acids. Trimming shortened V by 6 bases and J by 6 bases, and 12 bases separated the two germline ends. Germline assignment: CDR1 SNHLY and CDR2 FYNNEI. The CDR3 spells CASSKTQGNEQFF. CDR3 in DNA: TGTGCCAGCAGCAAAACACAGGGCAATGAGCAGTTCTTC.

The chain uses TRBV3-1 and TRBJ2-1; D may be TRBD1 or TRBD2 (6 bases each). CDR1 LGHDT and CDR2 YNNKEL come from the germline V gene (reference sequence). The CDR3 has 18 residues. V lost 7 bases, J lost 5 bases, and 27 bases lay in between. In DNA, the CDR3 is TGTGCCAGCAAAGAATCTTTCCGCGGGACGGAGGGGGACAATGAGCAGTTCTTC. Protein: CASKESFRGTEGDNEQFF.

This clonotype was seen more than once but under ten times. The chain uses TRBV20-1 and TRBJ2-2; 7 bases are a match to TRBD2. CDR1 is DFQATT, CDR2 SNEGSKA, per germline (reference sequence). V was pared by 4 bases and J by 1 base, with 6 bases of the junction left unmatched. The CDR3 totals 15 residues. The CDR3: CSAKGLSGNTGELFF. The CDR3 bases are TGCAGTGCTAAGGGACTAAGTGGGAACACCGGGGAGCTGTTTTTT.

The chain joins TRBV6-1 to TRBJ1-4; D call uncertain. The CDR3 is made up of 13 amino acids. From germline, CDR1 is MNHNS and CDR2 SASEGT. V lost 2 bases and J lost 6, with 7 bases in between. This chain's CDR3 is CASSEFRDEKLFF. DNA of the CDR3: TGTGCCAGCAGTGAATTTCGTGATGAAAAACTGTTTTTT.

This clonotype was recorded many times. CDR3 sequence reads: CASSLRWGLEQYF. The CDR3 region has the DNA TGTGCCAGCAGCTTACGGTGGGGTCTCGAGCAGTACTTC. The chain joins TRBV7-2 to TRBJ2-7; the D is unclear. The CDR3 is made up of 13 amino acids. Trimming removed 2 bases from V and 6 bases from J, with 11 bases in between. The germline gives CDR1 SGHTA, CDR2 FQGNSA.

At least ten counts were recorded for this clonotype. This rearrangement joins TRBV5-1 to TRBJ2-5; 7 bases match TRBD1. The ends lost 3 bases at V and 5 bases at J; junction bases unmatched: 10. Per germline, CDR1 SGHRS and CDR2 YFSETQ. This CDR3 contains 15 residues. The CDR3 region is CASSWRNARGETQYF. For the CDR3, the DNA is TGCGCCAGCAGCTGGAGGAACGCCAGGGGGGAGACCCAGTACTTC.

V is TRBV3-1 and J is TRBJ1-1, with 7 bases fitting TRBD1. V trimming: 6 bases; J trimming: 7 bases; junction bases outside the gene matches: 5. This CDR3 spans 12 amino acids. The germline gives CDR1 LGHDT, CDR2 YNNKEL (reference sequence). The CDR3 sequence is CASRTRQGEAFF. CDR3 nucleotide sequence: TGTGCCAGCAGGACAAGACAGGGTGAAGCTTTCTTT.

The V gene is TRBV5-1, the J gene TRBJ2-3, with TRBD2 matching 7 bases. Germline trimming cut 3 bases from V and 10 bases from J; bases unmatched to any gene: 11. The germline gives CDR1 SGHRS, CDR2 YFSETQ. The CDR3 covers 14 residues. In DNA form, the CDR3 reads TGCGCCAGCAGCTCCCTTTCCCGGGGGGATCCGCAGTATTTT. This gives the protein CASSSLSRGDPQYF.

The V call is TRBV29-1, the J call TRBJ2-5, with D maybe TRBD2 (6 bases). V was shortened by 3 bases and J by 5 bases, with 10 bases between the two germline ends. The CDR3 covers 12 residues. Germline CDR1 reads SQVTM; CDR2 reads ANQGSEA. The CDR3 is CSVDRGGETQYF. The CDR3 DNA reads as TGCAGCGTTGACCGCGGAGGGGAGACCCAGTACTTC.

This clonotype was counted many times. The chain has TRBV4-2 and TRBJ1-1, with D uncertain. V shed 0 bases and J shed 1 base, with 6 bases lying between them. The CDR3 is made up of 14 amino acids. The germline V gene encodes CDR1 LGHNA and CDR2 YNFKEQ. Written as DNA, the CDR3 is TGTGCCAGCAGCCAAGAAGGGTCGAACACTGAAGCTTTCTTT. This codes for CASSQEGSNTEAFF.

This clonotype was seen repeatedly, ten times or more. V gene TRBV3-1 combines with J gene TRBJ2-3, with D unresolved. CDR1 LGHDT and CDR2 YNNKEL come from the germline V gene (reference sequence). The V end was cut by 0 bases, the J end by 10 bases, with 11 bases between. The CDR3 length is 13 residues. The CDR3 sequence is CASSQDRKRAQYF. The CDR3 DNA follows: TGTGCCAGCAGCCAAGATCGTAAAAGAGCGCAGTATTTT.